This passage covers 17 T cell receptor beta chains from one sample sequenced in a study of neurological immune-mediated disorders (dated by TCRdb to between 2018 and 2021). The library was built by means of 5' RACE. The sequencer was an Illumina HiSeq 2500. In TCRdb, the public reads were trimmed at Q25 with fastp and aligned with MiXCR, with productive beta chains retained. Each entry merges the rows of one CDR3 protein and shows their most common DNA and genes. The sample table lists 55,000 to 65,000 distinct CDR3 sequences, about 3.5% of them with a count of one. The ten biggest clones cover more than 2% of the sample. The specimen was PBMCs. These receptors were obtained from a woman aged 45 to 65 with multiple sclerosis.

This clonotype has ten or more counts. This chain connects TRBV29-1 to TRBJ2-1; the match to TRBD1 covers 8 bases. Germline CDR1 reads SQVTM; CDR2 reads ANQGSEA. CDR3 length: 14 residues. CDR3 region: CSTRATGAGNEQFF. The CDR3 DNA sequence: TGCAGTACTAGGGCGACAGGGGCAGGAAATGAGCAGTTCTTC.

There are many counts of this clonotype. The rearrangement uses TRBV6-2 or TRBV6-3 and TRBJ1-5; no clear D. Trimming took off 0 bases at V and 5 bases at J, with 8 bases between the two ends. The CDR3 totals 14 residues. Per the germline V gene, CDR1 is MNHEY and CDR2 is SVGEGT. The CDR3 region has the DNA TGTGCCAGCAGTTACTCCTGGGGTCATCAGCCCCAGCATTTT. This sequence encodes CASSYSWGHQPQHF.

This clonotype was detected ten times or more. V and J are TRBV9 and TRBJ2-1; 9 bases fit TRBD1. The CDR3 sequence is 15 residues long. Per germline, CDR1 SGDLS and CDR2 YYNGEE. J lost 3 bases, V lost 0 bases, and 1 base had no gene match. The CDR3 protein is CASSVGDRDYNEQFF. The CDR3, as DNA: TGTGCCAGCAGCGTAGGGGACAGGGACTACAATGAGCAGTTCTTC.

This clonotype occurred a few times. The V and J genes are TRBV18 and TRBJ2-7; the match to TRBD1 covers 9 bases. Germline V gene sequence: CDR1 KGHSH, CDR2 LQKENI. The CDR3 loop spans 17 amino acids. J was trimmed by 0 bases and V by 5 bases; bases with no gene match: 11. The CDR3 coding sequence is TGTGCCAGCTCAATTCAGGACAGGGGCTTTAGCTCCTACGAGCAGTACTTC. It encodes CASSIQDRGFSSYEQYF. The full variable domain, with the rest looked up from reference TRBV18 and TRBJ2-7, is NAGVMQNPRHLVRRRGQEARLRCSPMKGHSHVYWYRQLPEEGLKFMVYLQKENIIDESGMPKERFSAEFPKEGPSILRIQQVVRGDSAAYFCASSIQDRGFSSYEQYFGPGTRLTVT.

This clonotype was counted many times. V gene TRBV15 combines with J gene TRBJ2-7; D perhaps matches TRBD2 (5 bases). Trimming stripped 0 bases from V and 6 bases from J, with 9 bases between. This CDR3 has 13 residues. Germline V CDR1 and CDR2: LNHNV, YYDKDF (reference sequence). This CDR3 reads CATSRDWRPEQYF. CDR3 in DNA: TGTGCCACCAGCAGAGATTGGAGGCCCGAGCAGTACTTC.

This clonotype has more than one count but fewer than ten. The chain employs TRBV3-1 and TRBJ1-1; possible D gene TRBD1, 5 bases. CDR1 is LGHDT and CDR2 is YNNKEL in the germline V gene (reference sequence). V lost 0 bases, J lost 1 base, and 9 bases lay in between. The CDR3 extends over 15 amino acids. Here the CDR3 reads CASSQDGTPNTEAFF. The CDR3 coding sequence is TGTGCCAGCAGCCAAGATGGGACGCCGAACACTGAAGCTTTCTTT.

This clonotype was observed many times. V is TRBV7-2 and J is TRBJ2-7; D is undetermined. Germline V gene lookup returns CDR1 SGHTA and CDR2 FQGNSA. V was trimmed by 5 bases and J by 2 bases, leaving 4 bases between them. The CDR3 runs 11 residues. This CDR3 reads CASSLPYEQYF. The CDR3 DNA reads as TGTGCCAGCAGCCTCCCCTACGAGCAGTACTTC.

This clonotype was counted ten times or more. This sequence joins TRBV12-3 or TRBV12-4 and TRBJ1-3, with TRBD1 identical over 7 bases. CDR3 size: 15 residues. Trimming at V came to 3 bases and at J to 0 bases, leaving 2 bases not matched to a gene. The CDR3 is CASSFDRDSGNTIYF. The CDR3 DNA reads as TGTGCCAGCAGTTTCGACAGGGACTCTGGAAACACCATATATTTT.

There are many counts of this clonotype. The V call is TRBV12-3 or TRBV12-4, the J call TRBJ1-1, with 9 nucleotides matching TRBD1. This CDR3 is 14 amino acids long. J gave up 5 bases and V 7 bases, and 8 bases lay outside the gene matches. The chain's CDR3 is CASTQQGAGTEAFF. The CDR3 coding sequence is TGTGCCAGCACCCAACAGGGGGCTGGTACTGAAGCTTTCTTT.

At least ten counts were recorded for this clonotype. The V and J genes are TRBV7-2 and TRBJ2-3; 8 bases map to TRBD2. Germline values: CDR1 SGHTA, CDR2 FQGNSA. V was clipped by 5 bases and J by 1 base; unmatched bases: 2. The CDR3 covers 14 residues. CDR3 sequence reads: CASSKGLGTDTQYF. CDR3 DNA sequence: TGTGCCAGCAGCAAGGGACTAGGCACAGATACGCAGTATTTT.

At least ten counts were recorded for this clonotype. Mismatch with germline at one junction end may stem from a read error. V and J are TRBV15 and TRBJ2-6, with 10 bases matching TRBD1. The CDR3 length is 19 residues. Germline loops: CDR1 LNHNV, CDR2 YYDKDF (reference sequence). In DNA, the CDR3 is TGTGCCACCAGCGGAGACCCTCAGGGACAGGGGTTCGGGGCCAACGTCCTGACTTTC. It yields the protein CATSGDPQGQGFGANVLTF.

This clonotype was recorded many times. The DNA of the CDR3 is TGCGCCAGCAGCTCTTCCGGCGCACTTTACGAGCAGTACTTC. Protein: CASSSSGALYEQYF. The chain combines TRBV5-1 with TRBJ2-7; D remains unclear. Germline V gene sequence: CDR1 SGHRS, CDR2 YFSETQ. This CDR3 has 14 amino acids. V lost 3 bases to trimming and J lost 4 bases, with 14 bases between them.

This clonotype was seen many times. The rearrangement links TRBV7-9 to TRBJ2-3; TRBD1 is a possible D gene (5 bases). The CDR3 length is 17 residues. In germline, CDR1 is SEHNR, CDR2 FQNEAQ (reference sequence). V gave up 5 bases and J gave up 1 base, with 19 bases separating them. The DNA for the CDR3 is TGTGCCAGCAGCCCCACGCCGACAGCCCAGGGCACAGATACGCAGTATTTT. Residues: CASSPTPTAQGTDTQYF.

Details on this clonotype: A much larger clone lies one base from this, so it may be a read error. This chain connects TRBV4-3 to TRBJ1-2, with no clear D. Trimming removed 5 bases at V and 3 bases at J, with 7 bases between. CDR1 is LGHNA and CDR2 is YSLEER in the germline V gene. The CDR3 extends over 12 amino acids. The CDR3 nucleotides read TGCGCCAGCAGCAAGCGAGACTATGGCTACACCTTC. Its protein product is CASSKRDYGYTF.

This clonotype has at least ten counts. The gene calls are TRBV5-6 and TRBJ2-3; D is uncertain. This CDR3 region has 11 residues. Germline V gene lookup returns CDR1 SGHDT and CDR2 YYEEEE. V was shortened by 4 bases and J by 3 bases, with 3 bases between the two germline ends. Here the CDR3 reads CASSITDTQYF. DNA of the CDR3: TGTGCCAGCAGCATTACAGATACGCAGTATTTT.

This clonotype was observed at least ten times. CDR3 nucleotides: TGTGCCAGCAGCTTGATCACCGGGGAGCTGTTTTTT. This codes for CASSLITGELFF. The rearrangement joins TRBV7-2 to TRBJ2-2, with D unclear. The CDR3 extends over 12 amino acids. Germline V gene lookup returns CDR1 SGHTA and CDR2 FQGNSA. V was trimmed by 3 bases and J by 4 bases, leaving 3 bases between them.

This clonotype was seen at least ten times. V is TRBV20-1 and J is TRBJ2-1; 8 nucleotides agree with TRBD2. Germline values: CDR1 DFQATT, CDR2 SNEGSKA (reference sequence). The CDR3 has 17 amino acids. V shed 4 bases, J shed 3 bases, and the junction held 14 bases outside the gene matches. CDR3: CSANARGGAGDYNEQFF. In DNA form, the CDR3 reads TGCAGTGCTAACGCGAGAGGTGGAGCGGGGGACTACAATGAGCAGTTCTTC.